This passage covers 29 T cell receptor beta chains from one sample sequenced in a study of cytomegalovirus exposure and HLA in healthy donors. PCR employed 60 Vbeta and 13 Jbeta primers. The repertoire was sequenced with immunoSEQ multiplex PCR; TCRdb's copy has only in-frame clones and lacks some. The data contain 150,000 to 180,000 clones, 70% to 80% of them singletons. The source material was PBMCs. The receptors derive from a man younger than 40 in good health and CMV-seronegative.

This clone occurred once. The chain couples TRBV6-5 to TRBJ1-6, with D unresolved. CDR1 and CDR2 (germline): MNHEY, SVGAGI. Trimming cost V 8 bases and J 7 bases, with 15 bases left between them. CDR3 length: 14 residues. Here the CDR3 reads CASAKGVLNSPLHF. The CDR3 nucleotides are TGTGCCAGCGCCAAGGGAGTTTTGAATTCACCCCTCCACTTT.

The chain joins TRBV7-6 to TRBJ2-1; a possible D gene is TRBD2 (5 bases). This CDR3 region has 12 residues. Germline CDR1 reads SGHVS; CDR2 reads FNYEAQ. The V end lost 4 bases, the J end lost 10 bases, and 11 bases lay between the germline ends. The CDR3 coding sequence is TGTGCCAGCAGCTGGACTTATTCGGAGCAGTTCTTC. Amino acids: CASSWTYSEQFF.

V usage is TRBV6-1 and J usage is TRBJ2-1; 8 bases line up with TRBD1. CDR1 and CDR2 (germline): MNHNS, SASEGT. This CDR3 has 16 residues. Trimming removed 4 bases from V and 4 bases from J; junction bases left unmatched: 9. Here the CDR3 DNA reads TGTGCCAGCAGTGGAACCGGGACAGGAGGGTACAATGAGCAGTTCTTC. Translation gives CASSGTGTGGYNEQFF.

This rearrangement joins TRBV29-1 to TRBJ2-7; TRBD1 matches 8 bases. The CDR3 consists of 13 residues. Germline CDR1 SQVTM, CDR2 ANQGSEA. V was pared by 4 bases and J by 5 bases, with 7 bases of the junction left unmatched. The CDR3, as DNA: TGCAGCGTTGGCAGGAAGACAGGGGACGAGCAGTACTTC. This sequence encodes CSVGRKTGDEQYF.

This clone has only a few counts. This chain links TRBV27 with TRBJ1-1; D unclear. Deletions cut 5 bases from V and 1 base from J, with 11 bases between. Germline-derived CDR1 and CDR2 are MNHEY and SMNVEV (reference sequence). The CDR3 is 14 amino acids. The CDR3 is CASSLPSKNTEAFF. Written as DNA, the CDR3 is TGTGCCAGCAGTCTACCTAGTAAGAACACTGAAGCTTTCTTT.

This chain connects TRBV4-3 to TRBJ2-5; TRBD2 matches at 10 bases. The CDR3 contains 16 residues. Germline CDR1 LGHNA, CDR2 YSLEER. V dropped 5 bases and J dropped 1; count of bases not matched to a gene: 7. The CDR3 here is CASSGLAGGGQETQYF. CDR3 bases: TGCGCCAGCAGCGGCTTAGCGGGGGGAGGCCAAGAGACCCAGTACTTC.

This clone came up a few times. The gene calls are TRBV7-2 and TRBJ2-2, with D perhaps matching TRBD2 (5 bases). Germline assignment: CDR1 SGHTA and CDR2 FQGNSA. The V end lost 8 bases, the J end lost 1 base, and 8 bases lay between the germline ends. The CDR3 is made up of 13 amino acids. The CDR3 region is CASRRGNTGELFF. In DNA, the CDR3 is TGTGCCAGCCGCCGGGGGAACACCGGGGAGCTGTTTTTT.

The chain combines TRBV7-9 with TRBJ2-1; D may be TRBD2 (5 bases). This CDR3 is 14 amino acids long. Germline-derived CDR1 and CDR2 are SEHNR and FQNEAQ (reference sequence). V was clipped by 5 bases and J by 8 bases, with 16 bases between them. CDR3 amino acids: CASSLKDGIDEQFF. DNA of the CDR3: TGTGCCAGCAGCCTCAAGGACGGGATCGATGAGCAGTTCTTC.

This clone was detected a few times. V usage is TRBV28 and J usage is TRBJ2-7; TRBD1 aligns across 7 bases. After removal of 5 bases from V and 0 bases from J, the junction contained 1 base not matched to a gene. This CDR3 has 13 residues. CDR1 is MDHEN, CDR2 SYDVKM, per germline. The CDR3 DNA reads TGTGCCAGCAGTGGACAGGACTCCTACGAGCAGTACTTC. Amino acids: CASSGQDSYEQYF.

The chain is built from TRBV4-1 and TRBJ1-1; D is uncertain. The CDR3 loop spans 14 amino acids. The V and J ends lost 1 base and 1 base respectively, with 7 bases between them. Germline CDR1 reads MGHRA; CDR2 reads YSYEKL. CDR3 coding DNA: TGCGCCAGCAGCCAAGGGGGAGGGAACACTGAAGCTTTCTTT. Encoded protein: CASSQGGGNTEAFF.

V gene TRBV5-1 combines with J gene TRBJ1-2, with 9 positions matching TRBD1. The CDR3 is 15 amino acids. Germline CDR1 is SGHRS and CDR2 is YFSETQ. J lost 3 bases, V lost 4 bases, and 7 bases had no gene match. CDR3 bases: TGCGCCAGCAGCCTACAGGGGGCTTTTGACTATGGCTACACCTTC. It is translated as CASSLQGAFDYGYTF.

Regarding this clone: A junction boundary mismatches the germline segment, possibly from a read error. This chain links TRBV7-8 with TRBJ1-5; TRBD1 aligns across 9 bases. The CDR3 has 12 amino acids. CDR1 is SGHVS, CDR2 FQNEAQ, per germline. DNA for the CDR3: TGTGCCTATACAGGGGGCAATCAGCCCCAGAATTTT. This sequence encodes CAYTGGNQPQNF.

J is TRBJ2-1 and V is TRBV28; D gene unclear. The CDR3 is 12 amino acids. CDR1 MDHEN and CDR2 SYDVKM come from the germline V gene. Trimming stripped 8 bases from V and 4 bases from J, with 9 bases between. The CDR3 sequence is CASQELYNEQFF. DNA for the CDR3: TGTGCCAGCCAGGAATTATACAATGAGCAGTTCTTC.

This clone was recorded a few times. The chain uses TRBV7-2 and TRBJ1-2, with D unresolved. The CDR3 runs 14 residues. The germline V and J ends were trimmed by 0 bases and 4 bases, with 9 bases remaining between them. CDR1 and CDR2 from the germline V gene are SGHTA and FQGNSA. CDR3 residues: CASSLASFGYGYTF. In DNA form, the CDR3 reads TGTGCCAGCAGCTTAGCCTCCTTCGGCTATGGCTACACCTTC.

The chain has TRBV28 and TRBJ2-3; a possible D gene is TRBD2 (7 bases). CDR1 and CDR2 from the germline V gene are MDHEN and SYDVKM. The length of the CDR3 is 14 residues. The V and J ends lost 3 bases and 8 bases respectively, with 15 bases between them. CDR3 region: CASSLGEGEGTQYF. CDR3 nucleotide sequence: TGTGCCAGCAGTTTGGGGGAGGGGGAAGGTACGCAGTATTTT. The full variable domain, in which reference TRBV28 and TRBJ2-3 provide the parts outside the CDR3, is DVKVTQSSRYLVKRTGEKVFLECVQDMDHENMFWYRQDPGLGLRLIYFSYDVKMKEKGDIPEGYSVSREKKERFSLILESASTNQTSMYLCASSLGEGEGTQYFGPGTRLTVL.

V gene TRBV20-1 combines with J gene TRBJ1-1, with 8 bases matching TRBD1. Germline CDR1 and CDR2: DFQATT and SNEGSKA (reference sequence). CDR3 length: 11 amino acids. CDR3 amino acids: CFSTWDREAFF. CDR3 in DNA: TGCTTCTCTACTTGGGACAGGGAAGCTTTCTTT.

This chain uses TRBV2 with TRBJ2-6; D uncertain. With 3 bases removed from V and 0 bases from J, the gap between germline ends came to 6 bases. Germline CDR1 SNHLY, CDR2 FYNNEI. The CDR3 is made up of 15 amino acids. CDR3 nucleotide sequence: TGTGCCAGCAGTGATAGCCTCTCTGGGGCCAACGTCCTGACTTTC. Its protein product is CASSDSLSGANVLTF.

The chain combines TRBV30 with TRBJ1-1, with D maybe TRBD1 (6 bases). Germline loops: CDR1 GTSNPN, CDR2 SVGIG (reference sequence). Trimming cost V 3 bases and J 1 base, with 15 bases left between them. This CDR3 is 15 amino acids long. CDR3: CAWRSNGQPNTEAFF. In DNA form, the CDR3 reads TGTGCCTGGAGAAGTAACGGACAGCCGAACACTGAAGCTTTCTTT.

V gene TRBV2 combines with J gene TRBJ2-1; D not certain. V was pared by 5 bases and J by 4 bases, with 12 bases between. The CDR3 covers 14 residues. Germline CDR1 is SNHLY and CDR2 is FYNNEI. In DNA, the CDR3 is TGTGCCAGCAGTTTAGGCGGCGATTACAATGAGCAGTTCTTC. Its protein is CASSLGGDYNEQFF. The variable domain in full, with the rest retrieved from reference TRBV2 and TRBJ2-1, is EPEVTQTPSHQVTQMGQEVILRCVPISNHLYFYWYRQILGQKVEFLVSFYNNEISEKSEIFDDQFSVERPDGSNFTLKIRSTKLEDSAMYFCASSLGGDYNEQFFGPGTRLTVL.

The genes are TRBV7-2 and TRBJ2-7; D not resolved. Looked up from germline, CDR1 is SGHTA and CDR2 is FQGNSA. The CDR3 length is 14 residues. Trimming removed 1 base from V and 2 bases from J, with 9 bases in between. The CDR3 protein is CASSLGRLTYEQYF. The CDR3 nucleotides read TGTGCCAGCAGCTTAGGCAGGCTTACCTACGAGCAGTACTTC.

The chain has TRBV7-9 and TRBJ2-6; possibly TRBD2 for D (6 bases). Trimming cost V 4 bases and J 0 bases, with 13 bases left between them. Germline V gene lookup returns CDR1 SEHNR and CDR2 FQNEAQ (reference sequence). The CDR3 runs to 17 residues. The CDR3 region has the DNA TGTGCCAGCAGCTCACGACGGGAGAGCTCTGGGGCCAACGTCCTGACTTTC. Residues: CASSSRRESSGANVLTF. Full variable domain (outside the CDR3, taken from reference TRBV7-9 and TRBJ2-6): DTGVSQNPRHKITKRGQNVTFRCDPISEHNRLYWYRQTLGQGPEFLTYFQNEAQLEKSRLLSDRFSAERPKGSFSTLEIQRTEQGDSAMYLCASSSRRESSGANVLTFGAGSRLTVL.

To note about this clone: The junction departs from germline at one end; a sequencing error may be responsible. Other DNA sequences from this sample encode an identical CDR3 as well. The V gene is TRBV7-9, the J gene TRBJ2-5, with TRBD2 as a possible D gene (7 bases). The length of the CDR3 is 12 residues. Looked up from germline, CDR1 is SEHNR and CDR2 is FQNEAQ (reference sequence). In DNA form, the CDR3 reads TGTGCTAGCCAGGGGAGGGACTCCTCGAAGCACTTC. Its translation is CASQGRDSSKHF.

The V call is TRBV14, the J call TRBJ1-1; D perhaps matches TRBD1 (5 bases). Between the trimmed V and J ends, which lost 6 bases and 2 bases, there was a span of 10 bases. CDR3 length: 13 amino acids. Looked up from germline, CDR1 is SGHDN and CDR2 is FVKESK. The CDR3 is CASSLQENTEAFF. In DNA form, the CDR3 reads TGTGCCAGCAGTCTACAGGAAAACACTGAAGCTTTCTTT.

This chain joins TRBV7-9 and TRBJ2-7, with D perhaps matching TRBD1 (5 bases). V was cut by 5 bases and J by 4 bases, with 12 bases left in between. Per the germline V gene, CDR1 is SEHNR and CDR2 is FQNEAQ (reference sequence). CDR3 length: 13 residues. This chain's CDR3 is CASSPRDRYEQYF. The DNA for the CDR3 is TGTGCCAGCAGCCCCCGAGACAGATACGAGCAGTACTTC. The variable domain in full, with the rest retrieved from reference TRBV7-9 and TRBJ2-7, is DTGVSQNPRHKITKRGQNVTFRCDPISEHNRLYWYRQTLGQGPEFLTYFQNEAQLEKSRLLSDRFSAERPKGSFSTLEIQRTEQGDSAMYLCASSPRDRYEQYFGPGTRLTVT.

This sequence joins TRBV5-6 and TRBJ2-1; 7 bases line up with TRBD1. Trimming at V came to 2 bases and at J to 10 bases, leaving 3 bases not matched to a gene. The CDR3 is 12 residues long. The germline V gene has CDR1 SGHDT and CDR2 YYEEEE. CDR3 DNA sequence: TGTGCCAGCAGCTTAGGGGACAGCGAGCAGTTCTTC. It codes for CASSLGDSEQFF.

This chain joins TRBV5-1 and TRBJ2-7; 9 bases map to TRBD1. Germline loops: CDR1 SGHRS, CDR2 YFSETQ. V lost 10 bases and J lost 2; bases outside the gene matches: 4. This CDR3 is 12 amino acids long. The CDR3 loop is CAPRTGAYEQYF. In nucleotides, the CDR3 is TGCGCCCCCCGGACAGGGGCCTACGAGCAGTACTTC.

This chain uses TRBV9 with TRBJ2-7; 9 nucleotides agree with TRBD1. CDR3 length equals 14 residues. Germline V lookup: CDR1 SGDLS, CDR2 YYNGEE. The V gene end was trimmed by 3 bases and the J gene end by 4 bases; junction bases not matched to a gene: 5. Here the CDR3 DNA reads TGTGCCAGCAGCGCGGACAGGGGAAAATACGAGCAGTACTTC. It yields the protein CASSADRGKYEQYF.

In its sample, this clone was seen a few times. The J gene is TRBJ2-1, the V gene TRBV4-3, with D unresolved. Germline lookup yields CDR1 LGHNA and CDR2 YSLEER. Trimming shortened V by 0 bases and J by 8 bases, and 11 bases separated the two germline ends. This CDR3 contains 14 residues. CDR3 sequence reads: CASSQDLAVDEQFF. In DNA, the CDR3 is TGCGCCAGCAGCCAAGATCTCGCGGTCGATGAGCAGTTCTTC.

This chain links TRBV14 with TRBJ2-7, with a weak D call TRBD1 (6 bases). This CDR3 contains 13 residues. CDR1 and CDR2 (germline): SGHDN, FVKESK. V was shortened by 4 bases and J by 4 bases, with 11 bases between the two germline ends. The CDR3 DNA is TGTGCCAGCAGCCCAGGGGCGCCGTACGAGCAGTACTTC. As protein: CASSPGAPYEQYF. Complete variable domain (other parts from reference TRBV14 and TRBJ2-7): EAGVTQFPSHSVIEKGQTVTLRCDPISGHDNLYWYRRVMGKEIKFLLHFVKESKQDESGMPNNRFLAERTGGTYSTLKVQPAELEDSGVYFCASSPGAPYEQYFGPGTRLTVT.